The 2 T cell receptor beta chains below all came from one sample that was sequenced in a study of blood T cell repertoires in COVID-19. Produced via immunoSEQ multiplex PCR; TCRdb's table is partial and in-frame only. This sample has about 210,000 clones, with approximately 85% found just once. The specimen sequenced was peripheral blood. These receptors were taken from a woman in her 70s with COVID-19, enrolled during active disease.

V gene TRBV9 combines with J gene TRBJ1-4, with D unresolved. Germline lookup yields CDR1 SGDLS and CDR2 YYNGEE. V was shortened by 0 bases and J by 8 bases, with 8 bases between the two germline ends. The CDR3 contains 13 residues. The CDR3 region is CASSVAVGEKLFF. DNA for the CDR3: TGTGCCAGCAGCGTAGCGGTCGGGGAAAAACTGTTTTTT.

The table lists this clone with a count of one. The chain couples TRBV7-2 to TRBJ1-2, with D tentatively TRBD1 (5 bases). The CDR3 sequence is 13 residues long. Germline V gene data show CDR1 as SGHTA and CDR2 as FQGNSA. Trimming shortened V by 1 base and J by 4 bases, and 7 bases separated the two germline ends. The DNA of the CDR3 is TGTGCCAGCAGCTTAGGACAGTCCTATGGCTACACCTTC. Its protein is CASSLGQSYGYTF.